The 24 T cell receptor beta chains below come from one sample, sequenced in a study of T-cell memory formation after mild COVID-19. TCRdb passed the 5' RACE reads through MiXCR, listing each CDR3 protein once. Of about 470,000 distinct CDR3 sequences listed, about 18% are singletons. The specimen was PBMCs or a T cell subset sorted from them (not recorded which). These receptors came from an adult woman who had mild COVID-19 (a few samples of this study predate the infection). Cell type and time point are not known.

The rearrangement links TRBV7-9 to TRBJ2-1; D is undetermined. The length of the CDR3 is 14 residues. Germline assignment: CDR1 SEHNR and CDR2 FQNEAQ (reference sequence). V lost 3 bases and J lost 4, with 10 bases in between. CDR3 sequence: CASSFPLIYNEQFF. CDR3 bases: TGTGCCAGCAGCTTTCCCCTGATTTACAATGAGCAGTTCTTC.

The chain links TRBV27 to TRBJ2-3, with D perhaps matching TRBD2 (5 bases). With 2 bases removed from V and 2 bases from J, the gap between germline ends came to 8 bases. This CDR3 comprises 14 residues. Germline assignment: CDR1 MNHEY and CDR2 SMNVEV (reference sequence). CDR3 in DNA: TGTGCCAGCAGTTTAGGCGGGTTCACAGATACGCAGTATTTT. Translation gives CASSLGGFTDTQYF.

The chain links TRBV6-6 to TRBJ2-7, with D possibly being TRBD2 (6 bases). The germline V gene encodes CDR1 MNHNY and CDR2 SVGAGI (reference sequence). Deletions cut 4 bases from V and 0 bases from J, with 13 bases between. The CDR3 contains 15 residues. The CDR3 nucleotides read TGTGCCAGCAGTTCTCAACCGGGGGTCTCCTACGAGCAGTACTTC. It is translated as CASSSQPGVSYEQYF.

The chain employs TRBV5-1 and TRBJ2-3; 7 bases line up with TRBD2. The CDR3 runs 13 residues. V gave up 4 bases and J gave up 5 bases; unmatched junction bases: 4. Germline V gene data show CDR1 as SGHRS and CDR2 as YFSETQ. CDR3 bases: TGCGCCAGCAGCGGGGGGGTTCAAGATACGCAGTATTTT. Translated, it gives CASSGGVQDTQYF.

V usage is TRBV28 and J usage is TRBJ2-7, with D perhaps matching TRBD2 (5 bases). The CDR3 has 15 residues. V shed 4 bases and J shed 0 bases, with 13 bases lying between them. CDR1 is MDHEN and CDR2 is SYDVKM in the germline V gene. Here the CDR3 DNA reads TGTGCCAGCAGTTACCACGGGATGGGCTCCTACGAGCAGTACTTC. Protein product: CASSYHGMGSYEQYF.

As DNA, the CDR3 is TGTGCCAGCAGCTTAGGCGAGAGGAGACCTGGATACGAGCAGTACTTC. Protein product: CASSLGERRPGYEQYF. The chain is built from TRBV7-8 and TRBJ2-7, with no clear D. The V and J ends lost 1 base and 4 bases respectively, with 17 bases between them. Germline V gives CDR1 SGHVS, CDR2 FQNEAQ. The CDR3 has 16 residues. Combining the CDR3 with reference TRBV7-8 and TRBJ2-7 gives the whole variable domain GAGVSQSPRYKVAKRGQDVALRCDPISGHVSLFWYQQALGQGPEFLTYFQNEAQLDKSGLPSDRFFAERPEGSVSTLKIQRTQQEDSAVYLCASSLGERRPGYEQYFGPGTRLTVT.

The rearrangement links TRBV24-1 to TRBJ2-5, with D possibly matching TRBD2 (6 bases). The CDR3 consists of 16 residues. The ends were cut back, 2 bases at V and 5 bases at J, with 17 bases in the middle. Per the germline V gene, CDR1 is KGHDR and CDR2 is SFDVKD. The CDR3 spells CATSDYVGGPKETQYF. For the CDR3, the DNA is TGTGCCACCAGTGATTACGTCGGGGGACCCAAGGAGACCCAGTACTTC.

J is TRBJ1-2 and V is TRBV9; possibly TRBD1 for D (5 bases). Germline CDR1 reads SGDLS; CDR2 reads YYNGEE. Deletions cut 0 bases from V and 2 bases from J, with 11 bases between. The CDR3 length is 15 residues. CDR3 nucleotide sequence: TGTGCCAGCAGCGTAGAGGTCGGGGGGAACTATGGCTACACCTTC. Amino acid sequence: CASSVEVGGNYGYTF.

This clonotype was recorded a few times. The rearrangement joins TRBV18 to TRBJ2-4; 13 bases agree with TRBD2. V shed 4 bases, J shed 7 bases, and the junction held 7 bases outside the gene matches. The V gene's germline CDR1 is KGHSH and CDR2 LQKENI. CDR3 length: 16 amino acids. The CDR3, as DNA: TGTGCCAGCTCACTGGCTTCGGGACTAGCGGGGAACATTCAGTACTTC. Protein sequence: CASSLASGLAGNIQYF.

V gene TRBV6-5 combines with J gene TRBJ2-7; tentatively, D is TRBD1 (5 bases). Per the germline V gene, CDR1 is MNHEY and CDR2 is SVGAGI. CDR3 length equals 15 residues. The germline V and J ends were trimmed by 0 bases and 2 bases, with 11 bases remaining between them. CDR3 bases: TGTGCCAGCAGTTACTCGGAAACAGGTCCCTACGAGCAGTACTTC. Its protein product is CASSYSETGPYEQYF.

V is TRBV18 and J is TRBJ2-2; D ambiguous. V dropped 0 bases and J dropped 4 bases, with 3 bases sitting between them. Germline V gives CDR1 KGHSH, CDR2 LQKENI. The CDR3 sequence is 13 residues long. The CDR3 DNA reads TGTGCCAGCTCACCACCGGCCACCGGGGAGCTGTTTTTT. Amino acid sequence: CASSPPATGELFF.

This sequence joins TRBV2 and TRBJ2-1, with 9 bases matching TRBD1. The CDR3 has 15 residues. CDR1 is SNHLY and CDR2 is FYNNEI in the germline V gene. Trimming cost V 9 bases and J 7 bases; bases outside gene matches: 13. This CDR3 reads CASRKDGTGYNEQFF. The CDR3 coding sequence is TGTGCCAGTCGCAAGGACGGGACAGGGTATAATGAGCAGTTCTTC.

This clonotype was observed a few times. This chain joins TRBV5-1 and TRBJ2-3, with D unclear. CDR3 length: 15 amino acids. Per the germline V gene, CDR1 is SGHRS and CDR2 is YFSETQ. Trimming cost V 2 bases and J 4 bases, with 14 bases left between them. CDR3 sequence: CASSFGRSVADTQYF. CDR3 DNA: TGCGCCAGCAGCTTCGGCAGGTCAGTCGCAGATACGCAGTATTTT.

This clonotype was observed many times. V is TRBV6-6 and J is TRBJ2-7, with 7 bases aligning to TRBD2. Germline CDR1 is MNHNY and CDR2 is SVGAGI (reference sequence). After removal of 7 bases from V and 1 base from J, the junction contained 4 bases not matched to a gene. This CDR3 has 13 amino acids. The CDR3 DNA is TGTGCCAGCACCTGGGGGGGGTCCTACGAGCAGTACTTC. Its translation: CASTWGGSYEQYF.

This clonotype was seen a handful of times. The chain joins TRBV25-1 to TRBJ1-1, with D maybe TRBD1 (5 bases). V was clipped by 8 bases and J by 6 bases, with 10 bases between them. The CDR3 consists of 11 residues. The V gene's germline CDR1 is MGHDK and CDR2 SYGVNS. The DNA of the CDR3 is TGTGCCAGCTCAACGGGGGCTGAAGCTTTCTTT. Translated, it gives CASSTGAEAFF.

The table lists this clonotype with many counts. This chain uses TRBV19 with TRBJ2-3; D is uncertain. V lost 9 bases and J lost 0, with 7 bases in between. The V gene's germline CDR1 is LNHDA and CDR2 SQIVND (reference sequence). This CDR3 has 12 residues. The CDR3 DNA reads as TGTGCCAGCAGTGGTAGCACAGATACGCAGTATTTT. It codes for CASSGSTDTQYF.

The chain links TRBV5-1 to TRBJ2-7, with TRBD1 identical over 10 bases. CDR3 length: 15 residues. J was trimmed by 0 bases and V by 4 bases; bases with no gene match: 4. Looked up from germline, CDR1 is SGHRS and CDR2 is YFSETQ. The CDR3 here is CASSRGDRGSYEQYF. Here the CDR3 DNA reads TGCGCCAGCAGCCGTGGGGACAGGGGCTCCTACGAGCAGTACTTC.

This clonotype was seen a few times. This sequence joins TRBV9 and TRBJ1-1; D gene uncertain. Trimming shortened V by 5 bases and J by 1 base, and 9 bases separated the two germline ends. Per the germline V gene, CDR1 is SGDLS and CDR2 is YYNGEE. There are 13 residues in the CDR3. DNA of the CDR3: TGTGCCAGCAGTAGTTGGGAGAACACTGAAGCTTTCTTT. Encoded protein: CASSSWENTEAFF. Full variable domain (remainder filled in from reference TRBV9 and TRBJ1-1): DSGVTQTPKHLITATGQRVTLRCSPRSGDLSVYWYQQSLDQGLQFLIQYYNGEERAKGNILERFSAQQFPDLHSELNLSSLELGDSALYFCASSSWENTEAFFGQGTRLTVV.

J is TRBJ2-7 and V is TRBV11-2; D gene ambiguous. Germline CDR1 SGHAT, CDR2 FQNNGV. The CDR3 consists of 14 residues. V was shortened by 0 bases and J by 0 bases, with 6 bases between the two germline ends. The CDR3 DNA follows: TGTGCCAGCAGCTTAGAGTGGGCCTCCTACGAGCAGTACTTC. It translates to CASSLEWASYEQYF.

This clonotype was recorded a few times. The chain carries TRBV12-3 or TRBV12-4 and TRBJ2-5; the match to TRBD2 covers 8 bases. V lost 4 bases, J lost 4 bases, and 5 bases stayed unmatched. This CDR3 has 14 residues. CDR3 protein: CASSYRGGRETQYF. The CDR3 bases are TGTGCCAGCAGTTATCGGGGGGGCCGAGAGACCCAGTACTTC.

V usage is TRBV3-1 and J usage is TRBJ1-2; D not certain. The germline CDR1 and CDR2 sequences are LGHDT and YNNKEL (reference sequence). Trimming removed 4 bases at V and 3 bases at J, with 12 bases between. The CDR3 is 14 residues long. The CDR3 bases are TGTGCCAGCAGCCGAGGACGGGCAGACTATGGCTACACCTTC. It specifies CASSRGRADYGYTF.

The rearrangement joins TRBV7-6 to TRBJ2-7; 13 bases are a match to TRBD2. V lost 5 bases to trimming and J lost 2 bases; unmatched junction nucleotides: 9. CDR1 is SGHVS, CDR2 FNYEAQ, per germline. The CDR3 runs 17 residues. The chain's CDR3 is CASSAGLAGEGAYEQYF. CDR3 nucleotide sequence: TGTGCCAGCAGCGCCGGACTAGCGGGAGAGGGGGCCTACGAGCAGTACTTC.

This clonotype has just a few counts. The rearrangement joins TRBV12-3 or TRBV12-4 to TRBJ2-4; TRBD2 matches at 7 bases. The CDR3 extends over 13 amino acids. J lost 6 bases, V lost 6 bases, and 5 bases had no gene match. The CDR3 loop reads CASRSGLINIQYF. In DNA, the CDR3 is TGTGCCAGCAGGTCGGGACTAATAAACATTCAGTACTTC.

This chain connects TRBV9 to TRBJ2-5; TRBD2 aligns across 8 bases. This CDR3 has 17 amino acids. Germline-derived CDR1 and CDR2 are SGDLS and YYNGEE. V dropped 0 bases and J dropped 3; count of bases not matched to a gene: 10. CDR3 sequence reads: CASSVARRAGAKETQYF. The CDR3 nucleotides read TGTGCCAGCAGCGTAGCTAGACGAGCGGGAGCAAAAGAGACCCAGTACTTC.